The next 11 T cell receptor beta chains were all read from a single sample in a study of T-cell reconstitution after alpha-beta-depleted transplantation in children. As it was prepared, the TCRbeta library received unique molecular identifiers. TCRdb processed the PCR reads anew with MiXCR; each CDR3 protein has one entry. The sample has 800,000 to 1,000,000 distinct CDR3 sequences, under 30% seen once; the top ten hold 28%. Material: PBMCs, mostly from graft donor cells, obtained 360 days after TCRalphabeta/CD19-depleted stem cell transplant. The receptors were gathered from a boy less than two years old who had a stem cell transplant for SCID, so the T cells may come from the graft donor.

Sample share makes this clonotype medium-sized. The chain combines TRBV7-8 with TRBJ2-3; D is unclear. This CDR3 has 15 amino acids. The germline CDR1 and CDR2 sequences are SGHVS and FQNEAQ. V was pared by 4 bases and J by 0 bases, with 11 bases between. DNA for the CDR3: TGTGCCAGCAGCTGGCTGGCAGCTAGCACAGATACGCAGTATTTT. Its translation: CASSWLAASTDTQYF. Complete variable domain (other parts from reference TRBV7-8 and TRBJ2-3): GAGVSQSPRYKVAKRGQDVALRCDPISGHVSLFWYQQALGQGPEFLTYFQNEAQLDKSGLPSDRFFAERPEGSVSTLKIQRTQQEDSAVYLCASSWLAASTDTQYFGPGTRLTVL.

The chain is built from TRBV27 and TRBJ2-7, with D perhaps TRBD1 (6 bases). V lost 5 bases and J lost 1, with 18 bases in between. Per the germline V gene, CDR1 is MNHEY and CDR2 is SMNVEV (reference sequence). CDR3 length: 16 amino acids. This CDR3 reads CASSPLGGRWSYEQYF. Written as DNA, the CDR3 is TGTGCCAGCAGTCCACTAGGGGGACGGTGGTCCTACGAGCAGTACTTC.

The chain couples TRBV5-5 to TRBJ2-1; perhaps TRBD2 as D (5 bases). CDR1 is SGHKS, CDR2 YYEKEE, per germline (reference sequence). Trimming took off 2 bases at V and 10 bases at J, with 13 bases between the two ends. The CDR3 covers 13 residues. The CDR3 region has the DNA TGTGCCAGCAGCTTTGCTCCGGGGTGGGAGCAGTTCTTC. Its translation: CASSFAPGWEQFF.

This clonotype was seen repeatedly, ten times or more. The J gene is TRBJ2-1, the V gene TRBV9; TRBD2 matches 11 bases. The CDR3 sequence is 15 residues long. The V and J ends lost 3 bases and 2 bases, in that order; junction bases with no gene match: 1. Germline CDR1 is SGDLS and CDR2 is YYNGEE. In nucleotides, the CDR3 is TGTGCCAGCAGCGGACTAGCGGGGACCTACAATGAGCAGTTCTTC. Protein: CASSGLAGTYNEQFF.

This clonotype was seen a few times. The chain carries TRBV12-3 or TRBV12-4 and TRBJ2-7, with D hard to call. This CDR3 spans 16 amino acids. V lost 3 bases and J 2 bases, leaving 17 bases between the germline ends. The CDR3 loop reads CASSLTAPDGAYEQYF. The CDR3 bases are TGTGCCAGCAGTTTGACCGCTCCGGACGGAGCCTACGAGCAGTACTTC.

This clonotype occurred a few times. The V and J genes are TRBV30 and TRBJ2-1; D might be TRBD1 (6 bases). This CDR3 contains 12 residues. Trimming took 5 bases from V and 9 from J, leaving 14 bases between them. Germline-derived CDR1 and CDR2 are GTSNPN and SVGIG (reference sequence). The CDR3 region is CAWAPGVTEQFF. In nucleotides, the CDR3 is TGTGCCTGGGCCCCAGGGGTAACTGAGCAGTTCTTC.

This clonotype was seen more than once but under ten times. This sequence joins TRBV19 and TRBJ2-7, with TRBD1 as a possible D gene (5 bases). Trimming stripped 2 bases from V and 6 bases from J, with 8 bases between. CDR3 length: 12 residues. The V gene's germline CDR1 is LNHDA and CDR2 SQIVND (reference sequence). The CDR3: CASSIWGGEQYF. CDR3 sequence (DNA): TGTGCCAGTAGTATATGGGGCGGCGAGCAGTACTTC.

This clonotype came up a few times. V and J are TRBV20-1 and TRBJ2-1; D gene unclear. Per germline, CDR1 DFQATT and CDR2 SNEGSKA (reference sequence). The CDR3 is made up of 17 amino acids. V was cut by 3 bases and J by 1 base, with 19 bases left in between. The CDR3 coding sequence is TGCAGTGCTAGGACCGGGTTGGGCGCCCGATCCTACAATGAGCAGTTCTTC. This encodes CSARTGLGARSYNEQFF.

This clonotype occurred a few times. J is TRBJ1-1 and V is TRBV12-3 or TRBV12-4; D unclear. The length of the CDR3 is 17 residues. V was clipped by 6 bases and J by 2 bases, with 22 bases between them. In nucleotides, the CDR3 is TGTGCCAGCAGCCAATGGGCAGGAGAAAACTTTAACACTGAAGCTTTCTTT. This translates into CASSQWAGENFNTEAFF.

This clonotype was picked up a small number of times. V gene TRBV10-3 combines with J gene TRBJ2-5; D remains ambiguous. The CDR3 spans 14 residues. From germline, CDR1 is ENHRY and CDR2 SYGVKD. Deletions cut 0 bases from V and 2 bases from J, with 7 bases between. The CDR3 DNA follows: TGTGCCATCAGTGAGTCTGGCAGACAAGAGACCCAGTACTTC. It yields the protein CAISESGRQETQYF.

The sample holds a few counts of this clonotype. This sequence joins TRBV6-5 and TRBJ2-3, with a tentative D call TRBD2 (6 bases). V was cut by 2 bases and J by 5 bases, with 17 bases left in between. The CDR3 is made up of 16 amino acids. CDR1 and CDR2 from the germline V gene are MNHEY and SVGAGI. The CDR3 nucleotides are TGTGCCAGCAGTTACCTCATGGGGGGATCGGGAGATACGCAGTATTTT. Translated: CASSYLMGGSGDTQYF.